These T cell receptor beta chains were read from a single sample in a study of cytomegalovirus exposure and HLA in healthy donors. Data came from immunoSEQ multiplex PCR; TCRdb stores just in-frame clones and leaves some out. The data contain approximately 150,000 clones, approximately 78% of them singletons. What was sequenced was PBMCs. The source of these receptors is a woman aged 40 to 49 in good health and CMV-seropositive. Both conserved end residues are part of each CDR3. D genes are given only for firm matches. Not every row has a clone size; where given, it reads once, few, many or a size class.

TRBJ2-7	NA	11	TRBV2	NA	TGTGCCAGCAGGTTAGACTACGAGCAGTACTTC	CASRLDYEQYF
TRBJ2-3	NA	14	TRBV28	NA	TGTGCCAGCAGTTTACTCGGGGATACAGATACGCAGTATTTT	CASSLLGDTDTQYF
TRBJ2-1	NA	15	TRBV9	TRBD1	TGTGCCAGCAGCGTGAGGGGGCAGGGGAGCAATGAGCAGTTCTTC	CASSVRGQGSNEQFF
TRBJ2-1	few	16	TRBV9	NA	TGTGCCAGCAGCGTAGTAGCACTTCCCTCCTACAATGAGCAGTTCTTC	CASSVVALPSYNEQFF
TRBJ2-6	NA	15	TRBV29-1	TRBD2	TGCAGCGTTATAGCGGGAAGCTCTGGGGCCAACGTCCTGACTTTC	CSVIAGSSGANVLTF
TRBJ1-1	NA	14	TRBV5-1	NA	TGCGCCAGCCGACTTTCGACGGTGAACACTGAAGCTTTCTTT	CASRLSTVNTEAFF
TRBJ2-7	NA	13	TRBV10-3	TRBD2	TGTGCCATTCGGACTAGCGGGAGCTACGAGCAGTACTTC	CAIRTSGSYEQYF
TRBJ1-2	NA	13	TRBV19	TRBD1	TGTGCCAGTAGTATACTCAGGGGGCGCGGCTACACCTTC	CASSILRGRGYTF
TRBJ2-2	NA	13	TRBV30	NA	TGTGCCTGGAGGGAGACCAACACCGGGGAGCTGTTTTTT	CAWRETNTGELFF
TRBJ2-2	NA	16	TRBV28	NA	TGTGCCAGCAGTTTTTTGGGGGCTTCTAACACCGGGGAGCTGTTTTTT	CASSFLGASNTGELFF
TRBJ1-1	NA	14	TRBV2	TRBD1	TGTGCCAGCAGCCTACAGGGGGTGAACACTGAAGCTTTCTTT	CASSLQGVNTEAFF
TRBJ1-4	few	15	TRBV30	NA	TGTGCCTGGAGTGTAGGAGGACGGACTAATGAAAAACTGTTTTTT	CAWSVGGRTNEKLFF
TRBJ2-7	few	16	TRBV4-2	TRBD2	TGTGCCAGCAGCCAGGGACTAGCGGGAGGGGTCGACGAGCAGTACTTC	CASSQGLAGGVDEQYF
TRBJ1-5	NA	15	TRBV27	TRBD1	TGTGCCAGCAGTGTGGCAGGGGGCGGCAATCAGCCCCAGCATTTT	CASSVAGGGNQPQHF
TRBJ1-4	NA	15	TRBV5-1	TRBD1	TGCGCCAGCAGCCTACAGGGGGCTGGGGGTGAAAAACTGTTTTTT	CASSLQGAGGEKLFF
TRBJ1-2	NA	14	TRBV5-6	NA	TGTGCCAGCAGCTTGTTGGGCCAGGACTATGGCTACACCTTC	CASSLLGQDYGYTF
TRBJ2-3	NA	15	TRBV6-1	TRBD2	TGTGCCAGCAGCGTACTAGCGGGAGGTACAGATACGCAGTATTTT	CASSVLAGGTDTQYF
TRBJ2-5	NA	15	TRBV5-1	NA	TGCGCCAGCAGCTCAACCGGGACATACCAAGAGACCCAGTACTTC	CASSSTGTYQETQYF
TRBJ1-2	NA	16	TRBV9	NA	TGTGCCAGCAGCGTAACCAGCTTTTCGGGCTCGGGAGGCTACACCTTC	CASSVTSFSGSGGYTF
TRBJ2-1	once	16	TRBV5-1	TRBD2	TGCGCCAGCAGCTTGGGTGGGACTACGAACTACAATGAGCAGTTCTTC	CASSLGGTTNYNEQFF
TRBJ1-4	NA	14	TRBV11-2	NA	TGTGCCAGCAGCTTAGGGTCCAGGAATGAAAAACTGTTTTTT	CASSLGSRNEKLFF
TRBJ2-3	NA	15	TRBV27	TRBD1	TGTGCCAGCAGTCTAACACAACAGGGGGCAGATACGCAGTATTTT	CASSLTQQGADTQYF
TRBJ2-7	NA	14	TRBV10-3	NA	TGTGCCATCAGCTGGCTAGCGGAGGGGGGCGAGCAGTACTTC	CAISWLAEGGEQYF
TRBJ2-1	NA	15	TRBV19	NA	TGTGCCAGTAGTATATCTGGGAGCTCCTACAATGAGCAGTTCTTC	CASSISGSSYNEQFF
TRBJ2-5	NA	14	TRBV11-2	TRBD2	TGTGCCAGCAGTCAACGACTAGCCCAAGAGACCCAGTACTTC	CASSQRLAQETQYF
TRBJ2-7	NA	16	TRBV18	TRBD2	TGTGCCAGCTCACCCGGGGAAACTAGCGGGTCCTACGAGCAGTACTTC	CASSPGETSGSYEQYF
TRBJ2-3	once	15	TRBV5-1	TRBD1	TGCGCCAGCAGCTTGAGGGACAGTAGCACAGATACGCAGTATTTT	CASSLRDSSTDTQYF
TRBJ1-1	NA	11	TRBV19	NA	TGTGCCAGTAGCCAACAGGGACCTGCTTTCTTT	CASSQQGPAFF
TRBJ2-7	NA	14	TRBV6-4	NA	TGTGCCAGCATCTTTCTAGCGCCAGCCTACGAGCAGTACTTC	CASIFLAPAYEQYF
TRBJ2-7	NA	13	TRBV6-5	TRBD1	TGTGCCAGCAGTTGGACAGGGACAGTCGAGCAGTACTTC	CASSWTGTVEQYF
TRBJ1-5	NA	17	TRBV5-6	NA	TGTGCCAGCAGCCCGGGGGTGGCCGTGAATAGCAATCAGCCCCAGCATTTT	CASSPGVAVNSNQPQHF
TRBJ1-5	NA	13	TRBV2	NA	TGTGCCAGCACAGAAGATAGCAATCAGCCCCAGCATTTT	CASTEDSNQPQHF
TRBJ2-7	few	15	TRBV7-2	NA	TGTGCCAGCAGCCCCCCGGCGAGTGCGGCCTACGAGCAGTACTTC	CASSPPASAAYEQYF
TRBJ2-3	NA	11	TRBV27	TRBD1	TGTGCCAGCAGTTCCGGGACAGAACAGTATTTT	CASSSGTEQYF
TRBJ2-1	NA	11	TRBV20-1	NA	TGCAGTGTAAGACAGCACAATGAGCAGTTCTTC	CSVRQHNEQFF
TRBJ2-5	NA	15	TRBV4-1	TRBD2	TGCGCCAGCAGCCAAGGGGGGAGGGCCGGAGAGACCCAGTACTTC	CASSQGGRAGETQYF
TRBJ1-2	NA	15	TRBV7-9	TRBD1	TGTGCCAGCAGCTTAGCAGTGACAGGGGGCTCTGGCTACACCTTC	CASSLAVTGGSGYTF
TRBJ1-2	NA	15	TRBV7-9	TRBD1	TGTGCCAGCAGCTTAGGACAGGGGGGGAACTATGGCTACACCTTC	CASSLGQGGNYGYTF
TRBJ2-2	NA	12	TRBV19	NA	TGTGCCAGTAGGACAGGCACCGGGGAGCTGTTTTTT	CASRTGTGELFF
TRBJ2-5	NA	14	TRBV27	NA	TGTGCCAGCAGTTTTGACCCCACGAGCGCGACCCAGTACTTC	CASSFDPTSATQYF
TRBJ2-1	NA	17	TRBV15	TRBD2	TGTGCCACCAGCAGAGATACCCTAGCGGGAGTCCACAATGAGCAGTTCTTC	CATSRDTLAGVHNEQFF
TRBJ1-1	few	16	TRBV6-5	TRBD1	TGTGCCAGCAGTTACTCCGTCGGGACAGTGAACACTGAAGCTTTCTTT	CASSYSVGTVNTEAFF
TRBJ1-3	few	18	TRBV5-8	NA	TGTGCCAGCAGCCCACGGGACTCTTTCGAGAGCTCTGGAAACACCATATATTTT	CASSPRDSFESSGNTIYF